The clone carrying this T cell receptor (beta chain) occurred a few times. Its antigen remains unknown. In germline, CDR1 is GTSNPN, CDR2 SVGIG (reference sequence). The trim removed 3 bases at V and 3 bases at J, leaving 6 bases unmatched. The CDR3 consists of 15 residues. cDNA reverse transcribed from extracted RNA served as the sequencing template. This table comes from immunoSEQ multiplex PCR, and its TCRdb copy is limited to in-frame clones, with some not included. The sample gives some 170,000 clones, approximately 52% of which show up once; approximately 16% is in the top ten. Stated treatment: oral pan-JAK inhibitor, 5-10 mg twice daily. It was from alopecia areata patients that lesional scalp punch biopsies and peripheral blood were collected. The record originates from a study of CD8+ T cells in alopecia areata. Study conclusions and caveats: Sharing of TCRs across patients appeared less clear than in mice, possibly for HLA-related reasons. Scalp clonality and expanded CD8+ clones among the top 100 were significantly decreased by tofacitinib.

Here the sequenced sample was CD4+ T cells sorted from blood, taken at approximately week 61, from a patient treated with tofacitinib. This TCR came from a human donor with alopecia areata. V gene TRBV30 combines with J gene TRBJ2-3, with TRBD1 matching 10 bases. CDR3 coding DNA: TGTGCCTGGAGCCTCGGACAGGGGGTAACAGATACGCAGTATTTT. Translated, it gives CAWSLGQGVTDTQYF.